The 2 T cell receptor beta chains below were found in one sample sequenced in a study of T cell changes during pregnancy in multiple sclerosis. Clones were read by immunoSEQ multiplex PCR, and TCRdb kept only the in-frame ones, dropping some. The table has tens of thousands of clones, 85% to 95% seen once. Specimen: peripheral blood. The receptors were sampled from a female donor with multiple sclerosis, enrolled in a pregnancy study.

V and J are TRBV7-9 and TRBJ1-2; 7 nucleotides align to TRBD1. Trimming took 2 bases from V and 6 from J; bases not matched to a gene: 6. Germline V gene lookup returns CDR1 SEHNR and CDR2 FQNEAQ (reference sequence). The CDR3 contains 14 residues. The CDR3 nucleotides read TGTGCCAGCAGCTTACTGCAGGGGGACAATGGCTACACCTTC. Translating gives CASSLLQGDNGYTF. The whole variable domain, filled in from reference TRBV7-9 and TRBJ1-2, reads DTGVSQNPRHKITKRGQNVTFRCDPISEHNRLYWYRQTLGQGPEFLTYFQNEAQLEKSRLLSDRFSAERPKGSFSTLEIQRTEQGDSAMYLCASSLLQGDNGYTFGSGTRLTVV.

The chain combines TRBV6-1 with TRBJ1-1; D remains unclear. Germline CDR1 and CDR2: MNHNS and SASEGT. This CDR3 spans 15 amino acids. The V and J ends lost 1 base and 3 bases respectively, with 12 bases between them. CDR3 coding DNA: TGTGCCAGCAGTGAAGTTGCCCCAATGGACACTGAAGCTTTCTTT. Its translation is CASSEVAPMDTEAFF.